Listed below are T cell receptor beta chains from one sample, sequenced in a study of T cell changes during pregnancy in multiple sclerosis. This table comes from immunoSEQ multiplex PCR, and its TCRdb copy is limited to in-frame clones, with some not included. The sample yields 25,000 to 40,000 clones, around 90% seen once. The sequencing here drew on CD8+ T cells from peripheral blood mononuclear cells, taken before pregnancy. The receptors originated from a female donor with multiple sclerosis, enrolled in a pregnancy study. CDR3s include the opening cysteine and the closing phenylalanine or tryptophan. The order of the fields is J gene, clone size, D gene, V gene, CDR3 DNA, CDR3 protein. A D gene is named only where the DNA matches it firmly. Not all rows give a size; the values are once, few, many and, for expanded clones, a class.

J: TRBJ1-5
size: NA
D: TRBD1
V: TRBV15
DNA: TGTGCCACCAGCAGACTTCGACAGGGTGTGGAGCCCCAGCATTTT
CDR3: CATSRLRQGVEPQHF

J: TRBJ2-3
size: once
D: TRBD2
V: TRBV9
DNA: TGTGCCAGCAGCTCCCGACAGGAAGCGGGAGACCAGGACTTGGATACGCAGTATTTT
CDR3: CASSSRQEAGDQDLDTQYF

J: TRBJ1-2
size: NA
D: TRBD1
V: TRBV6-5
DNA: TGTGCCAGCAGTTTAGGACAGGAGATATATGGCTACACCTTC
CDR3: CASSLGQEIYGYTF

J: TRBJ2-6
size: NA
D: NA
V: TRBV21-1
DNA: TGTGCCAGCAGCAAAGAATATTTCCCCTCTTCTGGGGCCAACGTCCTGACTTTC
CDR3: CASSKEYFPSSGANVLTF

J: TRBJ2-1
size: NA
D: TRBD2
V: TRBV7-3
DNA: TGTGCCAGCAGCCCTCTTAGCGGGGGGGCCAATGAGCAGTTCTTC
CDR3: CASSPLSGGANEQFF

J: TRBJ1-5
size: NA
D: NA
V: TRBV19
DNA: TGTGCCAGTAGTTTAGCCCCCCCGGAGCCCCAGCATTTT
CDR3: CASSLAPPEPQHF

J: TRBJ2-7
size: NA
D: NA
V: TRBV6-6
DNA: TGTGCCAGCAGTGACACGGGGGAGCAGTACTTC
CDR3: CASSDTGEQYF

J: TRBJ1-2
size: NA
D: NA
V: TRBV5-1
DNA: TGCGCCAGCAGCTTGGGAATCCGGCGACACGACTATGGCTACACCTTC
CDR3: CASSLGIRRHDYGYTF

J: TRBJ1-1
size: few
D: NA
V: TRBV19
DNA: TGTGCCAGTAGTATTAGGGAGAGGACTGAAGCTTTCTTT
CDR3: CASSIRERTEAFF

J: TRBJ2-1
size: NA
D: NA
V: TRBV19
DNA: TGTGCCAGTAGTATAGATCAGGAATACAATGAGCAGTTCTTC
CDR3: CASSIDQEYNEQFF

J: TRBJ2-7
size: NA
D: NA
V: TRBV13
DNA: TGTGCCAGCAGCCTTGGGGGGGGCTCGTTCTACGAGCAGTACTTC
CDR3: CASSLGGGSFYEQYF

J: TRBJ2-7
size: medium-sized
D: TRBD2
V: TRBV6-1
DNA: TGTGCCAGCAGTGAGGCTAGCGGGGGGTCTTACGAGCAGTACTTC
CDR3: CASSEASGGSYEQYF

J: TRBJ1-2
size: NA
D: NA
V: TRBV27
DNA: TGTGCCAGCAGTTCAACCGGAGATAACTATGGCTACACCTTC
CDR3: CASSSTGDNYGYTF

J: TRBJ2-7
size: once
D: NA
V: TRBV12-2
DNA: TGTGCAAGTCGCCCCTCGGCAGGGGGTATCCACGAGCAGTACTTC
CDR3: CASRPSAGGIHEQYF

J: TRBJ2-7
size: medium-sized
D: NA
V: TRBV29-1
DNA: TGCAGCGGGGGATCTGGAGAGGGCTACGAGCAGTACTTC
CDR3: CSGGSGEGYEQYF

J: TRBJ1-1
size: NA
D: TRBD1
V: TRBV10-3
DNA: TGTGCCATCAGTGAGCCGACAGGGTTAGGAGCTTTCTTT
CDR3: CAISEPTGLGAFF

J: TRBJ1-2
size: medium-sized
D: NA
V: TRBV4-1
DNA: TGCGCCAGCAGCCTTACGAGGACAGCTATCGAGGAAAATGGCTACACCTTC
CDR3: CASSLTRTAIEENGYTF

J: TRBJ2-7
size: NA
D: NA
V: TRBV25-1
DNA: TGTGCCAGCAGTGGCAGGTTGTACGAGCAGTACTTC
CDR3: CASSGRLYEQYF

J: TRBJ2-3
size: few
D: TRBD1
V: TRBV6-4
DNA: TGTGCCAGCAGTGACTCCGCGACAGGGAGCACAGATACGCAGTATTTT
CDR3: CASSDSATGSTDTQYF

J: TRBJ2-1
size: NA
D: NA
V: TRBV2
DNA: TGTGCCAGCAGAGGCACTGACACTTGGGACAATGAGCAGTTCTTC
CDR3: CASRGTDTWDNEQFF

J: TRBJ2-3
size: NA
D: TRBD1
V: TRBV27
DNA: TGTGCCAGCTTGGACAGGAGCACAGATACGCAGTATTTT
CDR3: CASLDRSTDTQYF

J: TRBJ1-1
size: NA
D: TRBD1
V: TRBV5-4
DNA: TGTGCCAGCAGCTTGGCTACAGGGGGTGTAAACACTGAAGCTTTCTTT
CDR3: CASSLATGGVNTEAFF

J: TRBJ1-2
size: NA
D: TRBD1
V: TRBV2
DNA: TGTGCCAGCAGTGAGGAACAGGGGGCCAGAGATGGCTACACCTTC
CDR3: CASSEEQGARDGYTF

J: TRBJ1-2
size: once
D: NA
V: TRBV7-8
DNA: TGTGCCAGCAGCTGGGGCCCGGGTGGCTACACCTTC
CDR3: CASSWGPGGYTF

J: TRBJ1-6
size: NA
D: NA
V: TRBV4-1
DNA: TGCGCCAGCAGCCTTACAGGATCTGATAATTCACCCCTCCACTTT
CDR3: CASSLTGSDNSPLHF

J: TRBJ2-1
size: NA
D: TRBD1
V: TRBV5-5
DNA: TGTGCCAGCAGCCAGACTACAGGGGGCTATGAGCAGTTCTTC
CDR3: CASSQTTGGYEQFF

J: TRBJ2-7
size: NA
D: NA
V: TRBV4-1
DNA: TGCGCCACCTCCTTACGGGGGGCGGACGAGCAGTACTTC
CDR3: CATSLRGADEQYF

J: TRBJ1-1
size: NA
D: NA
V: TRBV9
DNA: TGTGCCAGCAGCCTCCCGGTGGGGGGAACTGAAGCTTTCTTT
CDR3: CASSLPVGGTEAFF

J: TRBJ1-6
size: NA
D: NA
V: TRBV27
DNA: TGTGCCAGCAGTTTAGGACCGGGAACGAATAATTCACCCCTCCACTTT
CDR3: CASSLGPGTNNSPLHF

J: TRBJ1-1
size: NA
D: NA
V: TRBV28
DNA: TGTGCCAGCAGTAAGGGAGGGACTGAAGCTTTCTTT
CDR3: CASSKGGTEAFF

J: TRBJ2-1
size: NA
D: NA
V: TRBV28
DNA: TGTGCCAGCAGTCTCTGGCAGATTTTGTCTAGTGAGCAGTTCTTC
CDR3: CASSLWQILSSEQFF

J: TRBJ2-3
size: few
D: NA
V: TRBV6-4
DNA: TGTGCCAGCAGTGACGATCCGGGAATCACAGATACGCAGTATTTT
CDR3: CASSDDPGITDTQYF

J: TRBJ1-1
size: few
D: TRBD1
V: TRBV7-9
DNA: TGTGCCAGCAGCTGGGCAGGGGGCACTGAAGCTTTCTTT
CDR3: CASSWAGGTEAFF

J: TRBJ2-3
size: once
D: TRBD2
V: TRBV7-8
DNA: TGTGCCAGCAGCTTAGGCCTAGCGGGGGTGAGCACAGATACGCAGTATTTT
CDR3: CASSLGLAGVSTDTQYF

J: TRBJ2-1
size: NA
D: TRBD1
V: TRBV5-4
DNA: TGTGCCAGCAGCTTGTGGACAGGATTTGACAATGAGCAGTTCTTC
CDR3: CASSLWTGFDNEQFF

J: TRBJ2-7
size: NA
D: NA
V: TRBV4-3
DNA: TGCGCCAGCAGCCCTTCGACAGGGAGGTACGAGCAGTACTTC
CDR3: CASSPSTGRYEQYF

J: TRBJ1-1
size: NA
D: NA
V: TRBV12-5
DNA: TGTGCTAGTGGGCCCGGGGTTATGAACACTGAAGCTTTCTTT
CDR3: CASGPGVMNTEAFF

J: TRBJ1-2
size: NA
D: NA
V: TRBV6-5
DNA: TGTGCCAGCAGTTACGAAGAGGGTTCCTATGGCTACACCTTC
CDR3: CASSYEEGSYGYTF

J: TRBJ2-7
size: NA
D: TRBD1
V: TRBV4-3
DNA: TGCGCCAGCAGCCAAGGACAGGGCCACGAGCAGTACTTC
CDR3: CASSQGQGHEQYF

J: TRBJ2-7
size: NA
D: NA
V: TRBV27
DNA: TGTGCCAGCAGTTTAGCGGGGAGGGAGCAGTACTTC
CDR3: CASSLAGREQYF

J: TRBJ2-7
size: NA
D: TRBD1
V: TRBV7-2
DNA: TGTGCCAGCAGCTTAGGACAGGGGAAGACCTACGAGCAGTACTTC
CDR3: CASSLGQGKTYEQYF

J: TRBJ1-1
size: NA
D: NA
V: TRBV27
DNA: TGTGCCAGCAGTTTATCGGCAGGCCGCTTTAAGACTGAAGCTTTCTTT
CDR3: CASSLSAGRFKTEAFF

J: TRBJ1-2
size: NA
D: NA
V: TRBV5-6
DNA: TGTGCCAGCAGCTTGCGGGGGGCGCGGCATGGCTACACCTTC
CDR3: CASSLRGARHGYTF

J: TRBJ2-5
size: NA
D: NA
V: TRBV4-3
DNA: TGCGCCAGCAGCCAAGGGGTTGGGCTGGAGACCCAGTACTTC
CDR3: CASSQGVGLETQYF

J: TRBJ1-1
size: NA
D: NA
V: TRBV7-9
DNA: TGTGCCAGCAGCGCACAGGGATCCACTGAAGCTTTCTTT
CDR3: CASSAQGSTEAFF

J: TRBJ1-6
size: few
D: TRBD1
V: TRBV7-6
DNA: TGTGCCAGCAGCATAGAGACAGGGAGTAATTCACCCCTCCACTTT
CDR3: CASSIETGSNSPLHF

J: TRBJ2-3
size: NA
D: TRBD2
V: TRBV6-5
DNA: TGTGCCAGCAGTTACGGGCTAGCGGACACAGATACGCAGTATTTT
CDR3: CASSYGLADTDTQYF

J: TRBJ2-7
size: NA
D: TRBD2
V: TRBV5-1
DNA: TGCGCCAGCAGCTCGGGGACTAGCGGGAACGAGCAGTACTTC
CDR3: CASSSGTSGNEQYF

J: TRBJ2-7
size: NA
D: NA
V: TRBV5-1
DNA: TGCGCCAGCAGCTTGAAGGCGGGATACTACGAGCAGTACTTC
CDR3: CASSLKAGYYEQYF

J: TRBJ1-5
size: NA
D: TRBD1
V: TRBV19
DNA: TGTGCCAGTACCCCGGGACAGGGAATTTATCAGCCCCAGCATTTT
CDR3: CASTPGQGIYQPQHF

J: TRBJ1-1
size: once
D: TRBD1
V: TRBV18
DNA: TGTGCCAGCTCTGGACAGGGGACTGAAGCTTTCTTT
CDR3: CASSGQGTEAFF

J: TRBJ2-7
size: medium-sized
D: TRBD1
V: TRBV4-1
DNA: TGCGCCAGCAGCCAAGACAGGGGGAACTACGAGCAGTACTTC
CDR3: CASSQDRGNYEQYF

J: TRBJ2-5
size: NA
D: TRBD1
V: TRBV19
DNA: TGTGCCAGTAGTACCCGGGACAGGGAACAAGAGACCCAGTACTTC
CDR3: CASSTRDREQETQYF

J: TRBJ1-1
size: NA
D: NA
V: TRBV19
DNA: TGTGCCAGTAGTCAGGTGGGCGGGATGAACACTGAAGCTTTCTTT
CDR3: CASSQVGGMNTEAFF

J: TRBJ2-7
size: once
D: NA
V: TRBV4-3
DNA: TGCGCCAGCAGCCTAGGAGAGGGTAGTACCTACGAGCAGTACTTC
CDR3: CASSLGEGSTYEQYF

J: TRBJ2-1
size: NA
D: TRBD2
V: TRBV10-2
DNA: TGCGCCAGCAGTTTGGGGCGGGAGGAATTCTTC
CDR3: CASSLGREEFF

J: TRBJ2-1
size: NA
D: TRBD2
V: TRBV28
DNA: TGTGCCAGCAGTTCGCTACAATTGACTAGCGGGGACTACAATGAGCAGTTCTTC
CDR3: CASSSLQLTSGDYNEQFF

J: TRBJ2-3
size: NA
D: TRBD2
V: TRBV19
DNA: TGTGCCAGTAGTATAGATCGGGAGGGGTTATCAGATACGCAGTATTTT
CDR3: CASSIDREGLSDTQYF

J: TRBJ2-1
size: NA
D: TRBD2
V: TRBV5-1
DNA: TGCGCCAGCAGCTTGATTAGCGGGGGTCCCTACAATGAGCAGTTCTTC
CDR3: CASSLISGGPYNEQFF